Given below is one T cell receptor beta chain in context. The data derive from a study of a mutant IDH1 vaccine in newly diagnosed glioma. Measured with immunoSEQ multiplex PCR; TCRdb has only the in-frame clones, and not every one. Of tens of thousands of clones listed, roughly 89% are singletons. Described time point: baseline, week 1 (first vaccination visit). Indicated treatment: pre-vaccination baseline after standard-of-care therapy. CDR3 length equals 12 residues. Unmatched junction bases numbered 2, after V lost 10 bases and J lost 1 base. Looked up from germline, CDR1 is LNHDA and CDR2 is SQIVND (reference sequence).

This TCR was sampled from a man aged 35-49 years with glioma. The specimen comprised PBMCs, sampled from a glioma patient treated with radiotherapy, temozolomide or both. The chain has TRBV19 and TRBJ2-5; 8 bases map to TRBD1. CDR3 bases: TGTGCCACCAGGGGGCTCCAAGAGACCCAGTACTTC. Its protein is CATRGLQETQYF.